The 14 T cell receptor beta chains listed next were all sequenced from one sample in a study of T cell changes during pregnancy in multiple sclerosis (dated by TCRdb to about 2019). The library was produced with the immunoSEQ multiplex PCR assay. The table was pulled from immuneACCESS by TCRdb, which kept in-frame rearrangements only. Such tables lose some clones; where checked, under half of the loss comes from unresolved V genes, and the rest has no known cause. Within this sample are approximately 48,000 clones, with more than 85% of them counted one time only. Of the sample, under 9.5% falls within the top ten clones. The material sequenced was CD8+ T cells from peripheral blood mononuclear cells, taken after pregnancy. The origin of the receptors is a female donor with multiple sclerosis, enrolled in a pregnancy study.

The V gene is TRBV5-5, the J gene TRBJ1-2; 8 bases fit TRBD1. The V gene's germline CDR1 is SGHKS and CDR2 YYEKEE (reference sequence). With 4 bases clipped from V and 4 bases from J, the junction kept 6 bases outside the gene matches. CDR3 length: 14 amino acids. The CDR3 DNA sequence: TGTGCCAGCAGCAAAGACAGGGGCTCCTATGGCTACACCTTC. Its translation is CASSKDRGSYGYTF.

V and J are TRBV25-1 and TRBJ1-2; possibly TRBD1 for D (6 bases). Trimming cost V 6 bases and J 2 bases, with 19 bases left between them. The CDR3 has 16 amino acids. Per the germline V gene, CDR1 is MGHDK and CDR2 is SYGVNS. CDR3 sequence reads: CASSGPGHQWNYGYTF. The CDR3 DNA sequence: TGTGCCAGCAGCGGCCCGGGACACCAATGGAACTATGGCTACACCTTC.

The V and J genes are TRBV9 and TRBJ2-7; no reliable D call. Germline lookup yields CDR1 SGDLS and CDR2 YYNGEE. V gave up 4 bases and J gave up 3 bases, with 11 bases separating them. The CDR3 contains 13 residues. The CDR3 DNA follows: TGTGCCAGCAGCCTGTCCCCTTTCTACGAGCAGTACTTC. As protein: CASSLSPFYEQYF.

For the CDR3, the DNA is TGCGCCAGCAGCCAAGAGCAGCGAACCTACTATGGCTACACCTTC. It encodes CASSQEQRTYYGYTF. The rearrangement links TRBV4-3 to TRBJ1-2; D uncertain. Germline lookup yields CDR1 LGHNA and CDR2 YSLEER. The CDR3 is 15 residues long. The ends were cut back, 0 bases at V and 3 bases at J, with 11 bases in the middle.

The rearrangement joins TRBV29-1 to TRBJ2-7; 8 positions agree with TRBD2. V lost 0 bases and J lost 0; bases outside the gene matches: 1. CDR1 and CDR2 from the germline V gene are SQVTM and ANQGSEA. The CDR3 spans 14 residues. The CDR3 here is CSVEDRGGSYEQYF. CDR3 sequence (DNA): TGCAGCGTTGAAGACCGGGGGGGCTCCTACGAGCAGTACTTC.

The sample holds one count of this clone. The sample carries other DNA sequences with the same CDR3. The chain couples TRBV10-2 to TRBJ1-1, with 10 bases identical to TRBD1. From germline, CDR1 is WSHSY and CDR2 SAAADI. The CDR3 is 16 amino acids. After removal of 3 bases from V and 0 bases from J, the junction contained 4 bases not matched to a gene. The CDR3 DNA follows: TGCGCCAGCAGTGAACGGGACAGGGGTTTGAACACTGAAGCTTTCTTT. Amino acids: CASSERDRGLNTEAFF.

This rearrangement joins TRBV6-4 to TRBJ2-3; TRBD2 aligns across 8 bases. CDR3 length equals 15 residues. The germline V gene encodes CDR1 MRHNA and CDR2 SNTAGT. The trim removed 0 bases at V and 1 base at J, leaving 0 bases unmatched. CDR3 region: CASSDSRGGTDTQYF. The CDR3 DNA reads as TGTGCCAGCAGTGACTCGCGGGGGGGCACAGATACGCAGTATTTT.

This clone showed up just once. The chain uses TRBV29-1 and TRBJ1-2; a possible D gene is TRBD1 (6 bases). Germline V lookup: CDR1 SQVTM, CDR2 ANQGSEA. V was trimmed by 3 bases and J by 3 bases, leaving 11 bases between them. The CDR3 is 13 amino acids. The CDR3 DNA follows: TGCAGCGTTGACGGGGAGGGGGACTATGGCTACACCTTC. It is translated as CSVDGEGDYGYTF.

The chain couples TRBV5-1 to TRBJ2-2; 7 nucleotides align to TRBD2. J gave up 7 bases and V 1 base, and 7 bases lay outside the gene matches. Germline V gene lookup returns CDR1 SGHRS and CDR2 YFSETQ. The CDR3 has 15 residues. The CDR3, as DNA: TGCGCCAGCAGCTTGAGCGGGATTACGGGCGGGGAGCTGTTTTTT. Amino acids: CASSLSGITGGELFF.

J is TRBJ1-4 and V is TRBV19; TRBD1 might be the D (6 bases). CDR3 size: 14 residues. CDR1 and CDR2 (germline): LNHDA, SQIVND (reference sequence). The V end was cut by 7 bases, the J end by 7 bases, with 16 bases between. This CDR3 is CASNPLGGREKLFF. The CDR3 nucleotides read TGTGCCAGTAACCCCCTCGGGGGGCGTGAAAAACTGTTTTTT.

The count of this clone is one. The chain employs TRBV27 and TRBJ2-6; D gene uncertain. Between the trimmed V and J ends, which lost 4 bases and 2 bases, there was a span of 12 bases. Germline CDR1 and CDR2: MNHEY and SMNVEV (reference sequence). The CDR3 is 16 residues long. The chain's CDR3 is CASSSLIIAGANVLTF. In DNA form, the CDR3 reads TGTGCCAGCAGTTCCCTTATAATTGCTGGGGCCAACGTCCTGACTTTC.

This clone showed up just a few times. This chain links TRBV2 with TRBJ2-7; the match to TRBD2 covers 9 bases. The CDR3 has 13 residues. Losses at the gene ends were 8 bases for V and 6 bases for J; bases not matched to a gene: 8. Germline V CDR1 and CDR2: SNHLY, FYNNEI. CDR3 residues: CASSDGGRGEQYF. The CDR3 region has the DNA TGTGCCAGCTCTGACGGCGGGAGGGGCGAGCAGTACTTC.

V gene TRBV9 combines with J gene TRBJ2-2; 13 bases align to TRBD2. Per the germline V gene, CDR1 is SGDLS and CDR2 is YYNGEE. The CDR3 loop spans 18 amino acids. The trim removed 2 bases at V and 6 bases at J, leaving 10 bases unmatched. The chain's CDR3 is CASSVKLAGGPFAGELFF. Here the CDR3 DNA reads TGTGCCAGCAGCGTGAAACTAGCGGGAGGGCCCTTTGCCGGGGAGCTGTTTTTT.

This clone was counted only a few times. The rearrangement links TRBV30 to TRBJ1-1; D not resolved. Germline CDR1 and CDR2: GTSNPN and SVGIG (reference sequence). Trimming cost V 2 bases and J 5 bases, with 9 bases left between them. The CDR3 totals 12 residues. CDR3 loop: CAWSQTGTEAFF. CDR3 in DNA: TGTGCCTGGAGTCAAACCGGGACTGAAGCTTTCTTT.